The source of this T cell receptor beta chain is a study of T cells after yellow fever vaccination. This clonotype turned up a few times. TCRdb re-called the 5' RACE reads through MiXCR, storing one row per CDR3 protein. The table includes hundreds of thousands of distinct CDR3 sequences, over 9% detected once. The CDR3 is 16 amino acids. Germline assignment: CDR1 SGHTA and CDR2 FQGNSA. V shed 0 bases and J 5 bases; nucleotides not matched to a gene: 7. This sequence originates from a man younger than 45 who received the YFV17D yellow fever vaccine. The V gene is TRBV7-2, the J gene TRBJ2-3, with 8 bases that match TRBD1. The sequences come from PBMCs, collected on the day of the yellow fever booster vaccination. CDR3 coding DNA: TGTGCCAGCAGCTTAGCTTGGTCACAGGGGGGAGATACGCAGTATTTT. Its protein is CASSLAWSQGGDTQYF.